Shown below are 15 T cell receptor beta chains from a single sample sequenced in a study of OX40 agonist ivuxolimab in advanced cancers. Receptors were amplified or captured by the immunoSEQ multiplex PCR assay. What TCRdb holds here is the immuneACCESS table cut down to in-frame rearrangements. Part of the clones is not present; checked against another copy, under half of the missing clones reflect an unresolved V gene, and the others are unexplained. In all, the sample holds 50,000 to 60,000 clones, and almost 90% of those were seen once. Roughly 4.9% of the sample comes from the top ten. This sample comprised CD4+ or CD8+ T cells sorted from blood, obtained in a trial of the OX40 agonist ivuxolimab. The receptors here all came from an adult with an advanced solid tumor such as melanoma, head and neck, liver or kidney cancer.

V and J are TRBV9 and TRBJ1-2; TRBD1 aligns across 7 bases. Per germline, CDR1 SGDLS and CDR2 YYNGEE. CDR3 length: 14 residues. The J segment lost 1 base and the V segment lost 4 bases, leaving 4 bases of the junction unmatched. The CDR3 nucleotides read TGTGCCAGCAGCACAGGGGTGGGTAACTATGGCTACACCTTC. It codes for CASSTGVGNYGYTF. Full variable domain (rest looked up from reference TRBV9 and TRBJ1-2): DSGVTQTPKHLITATGQRVTLRCSPRSGDLSVYWYQQSLDQGLQFLIQYYNGEERAKGNILERFSAQQFPDLHSELNLSSLELGDSALYFCASSTGVGNYGYTFGSGTRLTVV.

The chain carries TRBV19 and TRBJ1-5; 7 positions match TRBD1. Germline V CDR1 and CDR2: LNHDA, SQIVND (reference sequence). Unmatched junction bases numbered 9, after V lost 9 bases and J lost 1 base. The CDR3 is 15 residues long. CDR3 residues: CASTDSGGSNQPQHF. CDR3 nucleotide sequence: TGTGCCAGCACCGATTCAGGGGGAAGCAATCAGCCCCAGCATTTT. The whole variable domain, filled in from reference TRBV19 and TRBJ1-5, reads DGGITQSPKYLFRKEGQNVTLSCEQNLNHDAMYWYRQDPGQGLRLIYYSQIVNDFQKGDIAEGYSVSREKKESFPLTVTSAQKNPTAFYLCASTDSGGSNQPQHFGDGTRLSIL.

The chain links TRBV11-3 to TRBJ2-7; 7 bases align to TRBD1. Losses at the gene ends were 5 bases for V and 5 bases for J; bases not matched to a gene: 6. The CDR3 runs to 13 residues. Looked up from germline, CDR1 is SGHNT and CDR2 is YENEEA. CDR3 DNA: TGTGCCAGCAGCCCGGACAGGTCGCACGAGCAGTACTTC. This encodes CASSPDRSHEQYF.

Here the CDR3 reads CASQGGTGAGDGYTF. CDR3 nucleotides: TGTGCCAGCCAGGGCGGGACAGGGGCCGGGGATGGCTACACCTTC. The chain uses TRBV6-6 and TRBJ1-2, with 10 nucleotides matching TRBD1. The CDR3 runs to 15 residues. Germline-derived CDR1 and CDR2 are MNHNY and SVGAGI (reference sequence). Unmatched junction bases numbered 12, after V lost 8 bases and J lost 6 bases.

In DNA, the CDR3 is TGCGCCAGCAGCTTGCAGGGTAGTCCCCAAGAGACCCAGTACTTC. Amino acids: CASSLQGSPQETQYF. This chain joins TRBV5-1 and TRBJ2-5; TRBD1 might be the D (5 bases). Germline V gene sequence: CDR1 SGHRS, CDR2 YFSETQ. The V end lost 1 base, the J end lost 1 base, and 11 bases lay between the germline ends. The CDR3 is made up of 15 amino acids.

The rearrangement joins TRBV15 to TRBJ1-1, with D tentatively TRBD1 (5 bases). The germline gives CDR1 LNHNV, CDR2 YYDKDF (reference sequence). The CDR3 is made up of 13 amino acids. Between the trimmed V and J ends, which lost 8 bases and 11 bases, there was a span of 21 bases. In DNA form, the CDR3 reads TGTGCCACCTACCCGGGACTCCCATCGGGGGCTTTCTTT. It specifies CATYPGLPSGAFF.

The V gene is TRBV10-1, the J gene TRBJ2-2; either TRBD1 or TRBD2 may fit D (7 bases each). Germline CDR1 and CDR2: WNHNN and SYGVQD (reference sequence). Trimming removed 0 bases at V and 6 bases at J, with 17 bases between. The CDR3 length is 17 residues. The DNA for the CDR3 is TGCGCCAGCAGTGAGTCAACAGGGAGGGGGCCGGCCGGGGAGCTGTTTTTT. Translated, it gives CASSESTGRGPAGELFF.

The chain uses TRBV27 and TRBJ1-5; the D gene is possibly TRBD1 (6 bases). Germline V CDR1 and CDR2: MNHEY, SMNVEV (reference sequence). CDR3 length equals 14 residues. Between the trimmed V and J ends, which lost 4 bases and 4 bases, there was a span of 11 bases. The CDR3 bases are TGTGCCAGCAGTTGGACAGCCCTTAATCAGCCCCAGCATTTT. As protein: CASSWTALNQPQHF.

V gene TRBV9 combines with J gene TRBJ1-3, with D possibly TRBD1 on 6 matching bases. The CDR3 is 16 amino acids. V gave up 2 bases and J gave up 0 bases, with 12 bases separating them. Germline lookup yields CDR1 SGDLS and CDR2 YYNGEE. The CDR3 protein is CASSVSRGVSGNTIYF. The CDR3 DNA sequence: TGTGCCAGCAGCGTCAGCAGGGGAGTCTCTGGAAACACCATATATTTT.

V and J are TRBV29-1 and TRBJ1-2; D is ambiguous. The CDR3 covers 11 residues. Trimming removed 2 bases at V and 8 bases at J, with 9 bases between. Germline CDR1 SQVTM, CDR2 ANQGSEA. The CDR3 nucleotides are TGCAGCGTTGAACAGGCGCGGGGCTACACCTTC. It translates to CSVEQARGYTF.

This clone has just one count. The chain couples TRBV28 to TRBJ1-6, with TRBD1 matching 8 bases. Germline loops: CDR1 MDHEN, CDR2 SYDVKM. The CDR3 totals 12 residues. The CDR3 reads CVAGTGNSPLHF. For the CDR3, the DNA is TGTGTCGCCGGGACAGGCAATTCACCCCTCCACTTT.

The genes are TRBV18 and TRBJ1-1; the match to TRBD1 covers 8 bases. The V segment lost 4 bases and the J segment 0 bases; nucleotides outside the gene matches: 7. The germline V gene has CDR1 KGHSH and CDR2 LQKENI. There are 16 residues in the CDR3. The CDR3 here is CASSLSQTGVNTEAFF. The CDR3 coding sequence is TGTGCCAGCTCACTTAGCCAGACAGGGGTGAACACTGAAGCTTTCTTT.

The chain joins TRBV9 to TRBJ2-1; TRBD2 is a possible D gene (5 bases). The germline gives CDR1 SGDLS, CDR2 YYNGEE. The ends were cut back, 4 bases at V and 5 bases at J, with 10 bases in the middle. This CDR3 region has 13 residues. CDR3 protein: CASSFGVDNEQFF. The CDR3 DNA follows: TGTGCCAGCAGCTTCGGGGTGGACAATGAGCAGTTCTTC.

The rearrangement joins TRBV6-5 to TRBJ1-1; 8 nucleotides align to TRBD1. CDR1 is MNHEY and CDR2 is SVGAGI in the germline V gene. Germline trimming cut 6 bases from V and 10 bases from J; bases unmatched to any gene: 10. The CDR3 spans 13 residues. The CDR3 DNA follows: TGTGCCAGCAGGGGGACAGGAGGAGTGGTAGCTTTCTTT. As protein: CASRGTGGVVAFF.

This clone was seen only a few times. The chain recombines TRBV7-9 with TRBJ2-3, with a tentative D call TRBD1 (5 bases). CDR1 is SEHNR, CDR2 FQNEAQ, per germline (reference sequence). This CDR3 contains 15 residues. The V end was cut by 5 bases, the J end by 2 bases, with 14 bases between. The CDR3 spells CASSQGVTSTDTQYF. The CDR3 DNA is TGTGCCAGCAGCCAAGGGGTAACGTCCACAGATACGCAGTATTTT.